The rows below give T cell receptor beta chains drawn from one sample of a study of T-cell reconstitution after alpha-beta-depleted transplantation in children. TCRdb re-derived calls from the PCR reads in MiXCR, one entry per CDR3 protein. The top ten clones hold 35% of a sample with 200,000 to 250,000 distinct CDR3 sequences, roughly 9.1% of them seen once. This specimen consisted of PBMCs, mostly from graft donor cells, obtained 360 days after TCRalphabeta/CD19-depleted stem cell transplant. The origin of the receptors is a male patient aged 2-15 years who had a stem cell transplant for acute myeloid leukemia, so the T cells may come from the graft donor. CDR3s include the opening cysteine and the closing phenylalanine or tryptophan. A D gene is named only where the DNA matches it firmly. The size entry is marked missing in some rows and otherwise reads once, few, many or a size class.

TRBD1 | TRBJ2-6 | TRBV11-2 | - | CASSSPDRISGANVLTF | TGTGCCAGCAGCTCCCCGGACAGGATCTCTGGGGCCAACGTCCTGACTTTC
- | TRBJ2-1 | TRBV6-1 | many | CAILDSRSYNEQFF | TGTGCCATCCTTGATAGCCGCTCCTACAATGAGCAGTTCTTC
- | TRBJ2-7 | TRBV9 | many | CASSVEAEESYEQYF | TGTGCCAGCAGCGTAGAGGCGGAGGAGTCCTACGAGCAGTACTTC
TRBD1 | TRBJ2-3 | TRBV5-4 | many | CASSLGRDRATDTQYF | TGTGCCAGCAGCTTGGGCCGGGACAGGGCCACAGATACGCAGTATTTT
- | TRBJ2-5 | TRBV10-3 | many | CAISESRGQETQYF | TGTGCCATCAGTGAGTCGAGAGGACAAGAGACCCAGTACTTC
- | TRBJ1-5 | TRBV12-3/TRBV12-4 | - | CASSVGTNQPQHF | TGTGCCAGCAGTGTAGGGACCAATCAGCCCCAGCATTTT
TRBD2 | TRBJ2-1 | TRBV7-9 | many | CASSSSGNPYNEQFF | TGTGCCAGCAGCTCTAGCGGGAATCCCTACAATGAGCAGTTCTTC
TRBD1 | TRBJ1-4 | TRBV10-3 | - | CATGQGEKLFF | TGTGCCACCGGACAGGGTGAAAAACTGTTTTTT
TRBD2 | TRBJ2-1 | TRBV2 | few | CASLLAGGPYEQFF | TGTGCCAGCCTGCTAGCGGGGGGGCCGTATGAGCAGTTCTTC
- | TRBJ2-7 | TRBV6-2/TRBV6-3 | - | CASSFQLAGDLEQYF | TGTGCCAGCAGTTTCCAACTAGCAGGGGACCTCGAGCAGTACTTC
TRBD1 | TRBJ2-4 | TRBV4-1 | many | CASSQVTGTGGFLAKNIQYF | TGCGCCAGCAGCCAAGTGACCGGGACAGGGGGCTTTCTAGCCAAAAACATTCAGTACTTC
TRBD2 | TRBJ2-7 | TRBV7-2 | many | CASSLTRSGRAPYEQYF | TGTGCCAGCAGCTTAACCCGTAGCGGGAGGGCCCCCTACGAGCAGTACTTC
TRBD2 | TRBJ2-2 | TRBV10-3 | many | CAIKGLAANTGELFF | TGTGCCATCAAGGGACTAGCGGCTAACACCGGGGAGCTGTTTTTT
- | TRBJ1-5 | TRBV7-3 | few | CASSLGTYRNQPQHF | TGTGCCAGCAGCTTAGGGACATACCGCAATCAGCCCCAGCATTTT
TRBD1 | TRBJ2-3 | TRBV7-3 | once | CASSRHPGQGADTQYF | TGTGCCAGCAGTCGTCACCCCGGACAGGGGGCAGATACGCAGTATTTT
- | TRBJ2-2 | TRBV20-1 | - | CSAGPSERDTGELFF | TGCAGTGCTGGGCCTAGCGAGAGGGACACCGGGGAGCTGTTTTTT
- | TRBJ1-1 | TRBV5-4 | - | CASSLPGRSRADTEAFF | TGTGCCAGCAGCCTTCCGGGACGGTCACGGGCTGACACTGAAGCTTTCTTT
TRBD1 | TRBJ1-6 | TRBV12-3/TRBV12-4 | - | CASSLGTGSSPLHF | TGTGCCAGCAGTTTGGGGACAGGGAGTTCACCCCTCCACTTT
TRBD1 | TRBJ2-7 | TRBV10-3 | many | CAITTLDRGLSYEQYF | TGTGCCATCACGACTCTGGACAGGGGGCTCTCCTACGAGCAGTACTTC
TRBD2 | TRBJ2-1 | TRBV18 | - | CASRPGLAVAGSYNEQFF | TGTGCCAGTCGACCGGGACTAGCGGTTGCCGGCTCCTACAATGAGCAGTTCTTC
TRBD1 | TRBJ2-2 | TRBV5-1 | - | CASCSLSGQGHPGELFF | TGCGCCAGCTGTAGTCTTTCCGGACAGGGACACCCCGGGGAGCTGTTTTTT
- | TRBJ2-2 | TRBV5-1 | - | CASSLGALSTGELFF | TGCGCCAGCAGCTTGGGGGCCCTCTCCACCGGGGAGCTGTTTTTT
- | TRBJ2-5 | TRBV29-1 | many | CSVEVNLQETQYF | TGCAGCGTTGAAGTAAACTTACAAGAGACCCAGTACTTC
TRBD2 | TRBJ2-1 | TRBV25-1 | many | CAAGGDEQFF | TGTGCCGCGGGGGGCGATGAGCAGTTCTTC
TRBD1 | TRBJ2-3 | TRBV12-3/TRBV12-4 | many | CASTRTGTDTQYF | TGTGCCAGCACCAGGACAGGGACAGATACGCAGTATTTT
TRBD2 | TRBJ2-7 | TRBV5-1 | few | CASSGGGALTYEQYF | TGCGCCAGCAGCGGCGGGGGGGCCCTAACCTACGAGCAGTACTTC
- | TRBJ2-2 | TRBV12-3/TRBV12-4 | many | CASSFYQGTGELFF | TGTGCCAGCAGTTTCTATCAGGGAACCGGGGAGCTGTTTTTT
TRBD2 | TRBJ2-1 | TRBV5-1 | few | CASSQRLAGVGFNEQFF | TGCGCCAGCAGCCAGCGACTAGCGGGGGTTGGTTTCAATGAGCAGTTCTTC
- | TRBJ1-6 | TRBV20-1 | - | CSARKDSPLHF | TGCAGTGCTAGAAAGGACTCACCCCTCCACTTT
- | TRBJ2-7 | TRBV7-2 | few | CASSLTGYGYEQYF | TGTGCCAGCAGCTTAACGGGTTATGGCTACGAGCAGTACTTC
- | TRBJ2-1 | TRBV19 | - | CASSIRGARGNEQFF | TGTGCCAGTAGTATTCGAGGGGCACGGGGCAATGAGCAGTTCTTC
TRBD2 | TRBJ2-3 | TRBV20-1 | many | CSARIAGEGTDTQYF | TGCAGTGCTAGGATAGCGGGAGAAGGCACAGATACGCAGTATTTT
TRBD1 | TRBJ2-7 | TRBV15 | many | CATSLDRVEQYF | TGTGCCACCTCCCTGGACAGGGTCGAGCAGTACTTC
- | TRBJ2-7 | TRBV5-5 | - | CASSVGPGHAYEQYF | TGTGCCAGCAGCGTGGGACCGGGACACGCCTACGAGCAGTACTTC
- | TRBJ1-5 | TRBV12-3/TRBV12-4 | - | CASSFDTFNQPQHF | TGTGCCAGCAGTTTTGACACCTTCAATCAGCCCCAGCATTTT
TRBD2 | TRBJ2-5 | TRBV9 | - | CASSVEGGGKTQYF | TGTGCCAGCAGCGTAGAAGGCGGGGGAAAGACCCAGTACTTC
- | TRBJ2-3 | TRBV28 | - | CASSFGGGAMSTQYF | TGTGCCAGCAGTTTTGGAGGGGGGGCTATGAGTACGCAGTATTTT
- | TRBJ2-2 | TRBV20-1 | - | CSARDHEARTGELFF | TGCAGTGCTAGAGATCATGAGGCGAGGACCGGGGAGCTGTTTTTT
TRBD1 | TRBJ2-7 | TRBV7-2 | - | CASSMYRGDEQYF | TGTGCCAGCAGCATGTACAGGGGCGACGAGCAGTACTTC
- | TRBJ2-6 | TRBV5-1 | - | CASSFPASRAVGSGANVLTF | TGCGCCAGCAGCTTCCCAGCATCGAGGGCGGTCGGCTCTGGGGCCAACGTCCTGACTTTC
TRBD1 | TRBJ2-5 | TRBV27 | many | CASSRDRGLETQYF | TGTGCCAGCAGCCGGGACAGGGGTCTAGAGACCCAGTACTTC
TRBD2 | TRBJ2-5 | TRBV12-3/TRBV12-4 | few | CASTSGLAGKTQYF | TGTGCCAGCACCTCGGGACTAGCGGGAAAGACCCAGTACTTC
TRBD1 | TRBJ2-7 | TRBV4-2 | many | CASSQFQTGYYEQYF | TGTGCCAGCAGCCAATTCCAGACAGGGTATTACGAGCAGTACTTC
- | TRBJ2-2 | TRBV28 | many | CASRLQYLVTEGDTGELFF | TGTGCCAGCCGACTGCAATACCTTGTAACCGAGGGAGATACCGGGGAGCTGTTTTTT